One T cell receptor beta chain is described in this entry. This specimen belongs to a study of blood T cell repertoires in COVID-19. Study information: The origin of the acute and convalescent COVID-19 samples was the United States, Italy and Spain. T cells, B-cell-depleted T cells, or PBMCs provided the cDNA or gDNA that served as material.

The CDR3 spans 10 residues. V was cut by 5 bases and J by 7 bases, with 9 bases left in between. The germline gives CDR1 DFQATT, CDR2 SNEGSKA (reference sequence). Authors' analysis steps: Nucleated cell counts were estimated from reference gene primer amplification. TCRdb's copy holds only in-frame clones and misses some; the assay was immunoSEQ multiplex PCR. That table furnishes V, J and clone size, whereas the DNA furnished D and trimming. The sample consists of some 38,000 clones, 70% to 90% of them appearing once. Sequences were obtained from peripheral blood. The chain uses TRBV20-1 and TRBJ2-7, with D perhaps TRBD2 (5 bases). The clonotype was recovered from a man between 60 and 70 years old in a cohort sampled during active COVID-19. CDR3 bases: TGCAGTGCTGGATCGGGGGAGCAGTACTTC. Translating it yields CSAGSGEQYF.